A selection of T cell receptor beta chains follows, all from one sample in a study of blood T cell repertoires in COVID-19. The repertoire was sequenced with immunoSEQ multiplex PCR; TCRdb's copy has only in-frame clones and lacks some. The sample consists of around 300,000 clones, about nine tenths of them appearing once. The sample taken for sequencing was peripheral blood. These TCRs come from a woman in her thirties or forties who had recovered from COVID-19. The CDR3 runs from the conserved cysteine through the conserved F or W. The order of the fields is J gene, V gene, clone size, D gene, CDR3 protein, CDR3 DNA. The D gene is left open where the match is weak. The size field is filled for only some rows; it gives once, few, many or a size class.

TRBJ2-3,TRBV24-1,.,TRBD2,CATSDPGLAGDGDTQYF,TGTGCCACCAGTGACCCCGGACTAGCGGGAGATGGAGATACGCAGTATTTT
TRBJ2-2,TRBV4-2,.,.,CASSQRLTGRGGKANTGELFF,TGTGCCAGCAGCCAAAGGCTTACCGGAAGAGGGGGTAAGGCGAACACCGGGGAGCTGTTTTTT
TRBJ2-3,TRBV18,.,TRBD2,CASSPSREGLYTQYF,TGTGCCAGCTCACCATCGCGGGAGGGCCTCTATACGCAGTATTTT
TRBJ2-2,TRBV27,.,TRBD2,CASSPLLAGDDTGELFF,TGTGCCAGCAGTCCCTTACTAGCGGGAGACGACACCGGGGAGCTGTTTTTT
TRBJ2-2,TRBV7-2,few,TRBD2,CASSLAPASGFTGELFF,TGTGCCAGCAGCTTAGCGCCGGCTAGCGGGTTCACCGGGGAGCTGTTTTTT
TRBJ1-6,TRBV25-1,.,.,CASNQLGGTPLHF,TGTGCCAGCAACCAACTGGGGGGGACACCCCTCCACTTT
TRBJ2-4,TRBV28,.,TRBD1,CASSLGITGQQYF,TGTGCCAGCAGTTTAGGGATTACGGGACAGCAGTACTTC
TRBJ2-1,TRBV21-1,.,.,CASSRTSGRYNEQFF,TGTGCCAGCTCTCGGACTAGCGGGCGCTACAATGAGCAGTTCTTC
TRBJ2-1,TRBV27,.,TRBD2,CASSLSAPLAGVREQFF,TGTGCCAGCAGTTTATCCGCCCCTCTAGCGGGAGTGCGTGAGCAGTTCTTC
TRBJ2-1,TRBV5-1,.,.,CASSLRANNEQFF,TGCGCCAGCAGCTTGAGAGCGAACAATGAGCAGTTCTTC
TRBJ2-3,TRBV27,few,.,CASSFVGEGADTQYF,TGTGCCAGCAGTTTTGTGGGAGAGGGCGCAGATACGCAGTATTTT
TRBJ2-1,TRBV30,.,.,CAWSPARSSSYNEQFF,TGTGCCTGGAGTCCAGCGAGATCGAGCTCCTACAATGAGCAGTTCTTC
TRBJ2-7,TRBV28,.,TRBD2,CASIPGTSYEQYF,TGTGCCAGCATCCCTGGGACTAGCTACGAGCAGTACTTC
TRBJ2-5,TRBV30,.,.,CAWSWWAGSPQETQYF,TGTGCCTGGAGTTGGTGGGCGGGAAGTCCCCAAGAGACCCAGTACTTC
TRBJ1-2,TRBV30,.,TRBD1,CAWSVLMAGGGYTF,TGTGCCTGGAGTGTACTAATGGCAGGGGGTGGCTACACCTTC
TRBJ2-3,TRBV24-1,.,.,CATLPGEGSADTQYF,TGTGCCACCCTCCCTGGAGAAGGGAGCGCAGATACGCAGTATTTT
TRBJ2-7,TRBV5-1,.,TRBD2,CASSPTSGLREQYF,TGCGCCAGCAGTCCAACTAGCGGTCTGAGGGAGCAGTACTTC
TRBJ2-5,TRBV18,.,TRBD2,CASSLSGAGLETQYF,TGTGCCAGCTCACTATCTGGAGCGGGACTAGAGACCCAGTACTTC
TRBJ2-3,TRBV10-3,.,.,CAISQADSVTQYF,TGTGCCATCAGTCAAGCGGATTCGGTCACGCAGTATTTT
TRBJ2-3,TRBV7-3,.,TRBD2,CASSLGLASGTDTQYF,TGTGCCAGCAGCTTAGGACTAGCATCCGGGACAGATACGCAGTATTTT
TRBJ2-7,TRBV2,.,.,CASSGTDYEQYF,TGTGCCAGCAGTGGGACTGATTACGAGCAGTACTTC
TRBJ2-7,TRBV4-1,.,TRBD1,CASSPTGTGAGGQYF,TGCGCCAGCAGCCCAACTGGGACAGGGGCTGGGGGGCAGTACTTC
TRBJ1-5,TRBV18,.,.,CASSPRRGDGQPQHF,TGTGCCAGCTCACCACGACGAGGTGACGGTCAGCCCCAGCATTTT
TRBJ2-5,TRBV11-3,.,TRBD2,CASSGSSGETQYF,TGTGCCAGTAGCGGGAGCTCGGGGGAGACCCAGTACTTC
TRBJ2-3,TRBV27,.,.,CASRDGTLGDTQYF,TGTGCCAGCAGGGACGGGACTCTCGGCGATACGCAGTATTTT
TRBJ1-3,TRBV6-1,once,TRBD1,CASSEPGTGDGNTIYF,TGTGCCAGCAGTGAACCCGGGACAGGGGATGGAAACACCATATATTTT
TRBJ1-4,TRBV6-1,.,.,CASSEAAATNEKLFF,TGTGCCAGCAGTGAAGCGGCGGCAACTAATGAAAAACTGTTTTTT
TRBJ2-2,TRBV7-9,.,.,CASSPPLRLDFTGELFF,TGTGCCAGCAGCCCCCCGTTGCGGCTCGACTTCACCGGGGAGCTGTTTTTT
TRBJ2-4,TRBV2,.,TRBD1,CASSAKTGGGSDIQYF,TGTGCCAGCAGTGCGAAAACAGGGGGCGGGAGTGACATTCAGTACTTC
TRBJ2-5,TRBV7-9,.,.,CASSSSVAEETQYF,TGTGCCAGCAGCTCTTCGGTGGCGGAGGAGACCCAGTACTTC
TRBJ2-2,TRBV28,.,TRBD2,CASSRIETSGRSGELFF,TGTGCCAGCAGTCGTATCGAGACTAGCGGGCGGTCCGGGGAGCTGTTTTTT
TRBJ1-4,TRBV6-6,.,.,CASSRGQINEKLFF,TGTGCCAGCAGTCGCGGACAAATTAATGAAAAACTGTTTTTT
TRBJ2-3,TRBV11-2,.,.,CASSQGGQISTDTQYF,TGTGCCAGCAGCCAAGGTGGGCAAATTAGCACAGATACGCAGTATTTT
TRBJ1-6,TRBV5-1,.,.,CASSLAGVYNSPLHF,TGCGCCAGCAGCTTAGCAGGGGTCTATAATTCACCCCTCCACTTT
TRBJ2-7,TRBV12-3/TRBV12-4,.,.,CASNADRDYEQYF,TGTGCCAGCAATGCGGACAGAGACTACGAGCAGTACTTC
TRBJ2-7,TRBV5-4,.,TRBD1,CASSRDRGLYEQYF,TGTGCCAGCAGCCGGGACAGGGGTTTATACGAGCAGTACTTC
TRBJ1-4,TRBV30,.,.,CAWSVQINEKLFF,TGTGCCTGGAGTGTACAGATTAATGAAAAACTGTTTTTT
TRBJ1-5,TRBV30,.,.,CAWSEGQGNQPQHF,TGTGCCTGGAGTGAGGGCCAGGGGAATCAGCCCCAGCATTTT
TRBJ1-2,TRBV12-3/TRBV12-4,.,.,CASSLGITDGYTF,TGTGCCAGCAGTCTAGGAATTACGGATGGCTACACCTTC
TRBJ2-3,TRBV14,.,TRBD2,CASSPAGVSDTQYF,TGTGCCAGCAGCCCGGCGGGAGTTTCAGATACGCAGTATTTT
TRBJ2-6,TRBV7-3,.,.,CASSLGPSGANVLTF,TGTGCCAGCAGCTTAGGGCCCTCTGGGGCCAACGTCCTGACTTTC
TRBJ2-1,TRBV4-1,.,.,CASSQDPSLSYNEQFF,TGCGCCAGCAGCCAAGATCCTAGCCTCTCCTACAATGAGCAGTTCTTC
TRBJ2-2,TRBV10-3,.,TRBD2,CAISESAGGNTGELFF,TGTGCCATCAGTGAGTCGGCGGGAGGTAACACCGGGGAGCTGTTTTTT
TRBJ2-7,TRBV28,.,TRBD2,CASSKVGGYEQYF,TGTGCCAGCAGCAAAGTGGGGGGGTACGAGCAGTACTTC
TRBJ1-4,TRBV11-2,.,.,CASSLEAGEKLFF,TGTGCCAGCAGCTTGGAGGCCGGGGAAAAACTGTTTTTT
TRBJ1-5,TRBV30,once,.,CAWSVQTNQPQHF,TGTGCCTGGAGTGTACAGACAAATCAGCCCCAGCATTTT
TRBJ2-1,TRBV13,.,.,CASSPEGRSYNEQFF,TGTGCCAGCAGCCCGGAGGGCAGATCCTACAATGAGCAGTTCTTC
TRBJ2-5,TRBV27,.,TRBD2,CASSFLTAGGKETQYF,TGTGCCAGCAGTTTCCTGACTGCGGGGGGAAAAGAGACCCAGTACTTC
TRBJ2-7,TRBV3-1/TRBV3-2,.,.,CASSRTRTSYEQYF,TGTGCCAGCAGCCGAACTAGGACCTCCTACGAGCAGTACTTC
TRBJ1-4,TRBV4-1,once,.,CASSHTRDQGGEKLFF,TGCGCCAGCAGCCACACGAGGGACCAAGGAGGGGAAAAACTGTTTTTT
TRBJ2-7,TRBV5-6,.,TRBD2,CASSLDLAGEGDF,TGTGCCAGCAGCTTGGATCTAGCGGGAGAAGGAGACTTC
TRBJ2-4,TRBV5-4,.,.,CASSIGTENIQYF,TGTGCCAGCAGCATTGGAACGGAGAACATTCAGTACTTC
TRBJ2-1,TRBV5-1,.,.,CASSLSGGESSYNEQFF,TGCGCCAGCAGCTTGTCCGGGGGTGAGAGCTCCTACAATGAGCAGTTCTTC
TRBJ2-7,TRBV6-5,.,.,CASSGQRPSYEQYF,TGTGCCAGCAGCGGACAGAGACCTTCCTACGAGCAGTACTTC
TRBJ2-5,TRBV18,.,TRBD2,CASLAGTSGRQETQYF,TGTGCCAGCTTAGCCGGGACTAGCGGGAGACAAGAGACCCAGTACTTC